This T cell receptor beta chain appears in the sequencing data of a study of shared clonotypes between healthy human individuals. Broader study findings: Richness estimates generally favored naive over memory subsets. When naive CD4 clonotypes were compared across a handful of donors, 5% to 5.5% were shared.

V was trimmed by 4 bases and J by 7 bases, leaving 19 bases between them. Germline-derived CDR1 and CDR2 are SGHDN and FVKESK. The length of the CDR3 is 15 residues. Genomic DNA from each subset was divided evenly over several immunoSEQ plates. As originally analysed: Sequence data from immunoSEQ were junction-only and lacked quality scores; consequently, filtering differed. Some clones are missing from TCRdb's copy, which holds only in-frame ones; the method was immunoSEQ multiplex PCR. That table is the source of V, J and clone size, and D and trimming were worked out from the DNA. The repertoire includes 2 million to 2.5 million clones, about 92% of them detected once, and 0.3% to 0.4% sits in the top ten. Concerning this clone itself: Its antigen is unidentified.

The rearrangement uses TRBV14 and TRBJ1-2; possibly TRBD1 for D (6 bases). This TCR came from a man younger than 35 in good health. Some clones in this sample may be carry-over from other donors' samples. Sequences were obtained from naive CD4+ T cells from PBMCs. As for subset: CD45RA+ positively selected. The CDR3 nucleotides read TGTGCCAGCAGCCCTCTTGGTCCAGGGGTCGGTGGCTACACCTTC. Translation: CASSPLGPGVGGYTF. The complete variable domain, with remaining parts taken from reference TRBV14 and TRBJ1-2, reads EAGVTQFPSHSVIEKGQTVTLRCDPISGHDNLYWYRRVMGKEIKFLLHFVKESKQDESGMPNNRFLAERTGGTYSTLKVQPAELEDSGVYFCASSPLGPGVGGYTFGSGTRLTVV.